The 17 T cell receptor beta chains presented below share a single source sample, sequenced in a study of T cells in Graves' hyperthyroidism and ophthalmopathy. TCR beta CDR3 sequences were amplified from RNA transcripts. First-round RT-PCR of the TCR CDR3 relied on the HTBI primer set. MiXCR, applied by TCRdb to the multiplex PCR reads, yields one record per CDR3 protein. The table shows a few hundred thousand distinct CDR3 sequences, with approximately 14% occurring only once. The sample comprised blood. Receptor source: a woman aged 25 to 39 with Graves' hyperthyroidism.

Here the CDR3 reads CAGGSPGENTEAFF. CDR3 sequence (DNA): TGTGCCGGCGGTTCCCCAGGGGAGAACACTGAAGCTTTCTTT. The J gene is TRBJ1-1, the V gene TRBV12-3 or TRBV12-4, with D possibly TRBD1 on 6 matching bases. CDR3 length equals 14 residues. The V end lost 11 bases, the J end lost 1 base, and 17 bases lay between the germline ends.

This chain uses TRBV6-2 or TRBV6-3 with TRBJ1-1, with D perhaps matching TRBD1 (5 bases). Trimming stripped 9 bases from V and 3 bases from J, with 11 bases between. The CDR3 length is 12 residues. CDR1 is MNHEY, CDR2 SVGEGT, per germline. In DNA form, the CDR3 reads TGTGCCAGTACTCTGGGGGACACTGAAGCTTTCTTT. Its protein product is CASTLGDTEAFF.

This clonotype was seen a few times. This rearrangement joins TRBV7-9 to TRBJ2-2, with D possibly TRBD1 on 6 matching bases. CDR3 length equals 16 residues. Germline V gene lookup returns CDR1 SEHNR and CDR2 FQNEAQ (reference sequence). With 4 bases removed from V and 7 bases from J, the gap between germline ends came to 19 bases. CDR3 protein: CASSWRAQGIDGELFF. DNA for the CDR3: TGTGCCAGCAGCTGGCGAGCACAGGGTATCGACGGGGAGCTGTTTTTT.

This chain links TRBV12-3 or TRBV12-4 with TRBJ2-2, with 8 bases fitting TRBD2. This CDR3 has 14 residues. V shed 6 bases and J 8 bases; nucleotides not matched to a gene: 8. In DNA form, the CDR3 reads TGTGCCAGCAGAAAAACTAGCGGCACGGGGGAGCTGTTTTTT. Translation gives CASRKTSGTGELFF.

This clonotype appeared a few times. For the CDR3, the DNA is TGTGCCAGCCAACACCCCGGGACAGGGCAGAACACCGGGGAGCTGTTTTTT. Its protein is CASQHPGTGQNTGELFF. The chain carries TRBV13 and TRBJ2-2; TRBD1 matches 9 bases. Germline values: CDR1 PRHDT, CDR2 FYEKMQ (reference sequence). The CDR3 consists of 17 residues. The J segment lost 1 base and the V segment lost 8 bases, leaving 11 bases of the junction unmatched.

The chain couples TRBV24-1 to TRBJ2-3; the match to TRBD2 covers 9 bases. The CDR3 has 17 residues. From germline, CDR1 is KGHDR and CDR2 SFDVKD. The trim removed 1 base at V and 3 bases at J, leaving 7 bases unmatched. The CDR3 protein is CATSDFSAGGPTDTQYF. In DNA, the CDR3 is TGTGCCACCAGTGATTTCTCGGCGGGAGGGCCGACAGATACGCAGTATTTT.

At least ten counts were recorded for this clonotype. The chain is built from TRBV2 and TRBJ2-7, with a tentative D call TRBD2 (6 bases). Germline V gene data show CDR1 as SNHLY and CDR2 as FYNNEI. The CDR3 loop spans 12 amino acids. The V and J ends lost 7 bases and 3 bases respectively, with 10 bases between them. CDR3 nucleotides: TGTGCCAGCATGGTTAGCGGCTACGAGCAGTACTTC. Protein product: CASMVSGYEQYF. Full variable domain (remainder filled in from reference TRBV2 and TRBJ2-7): EPEVTQTPSHQVTQMGQEVILRCVPISNHLYFYWYRQILGQKVEFLVSFYNNEISEKSEIFDDQFSVERPDGSNFTLKIRSTKLEDSAMYFCASMVSGYEQYFGPGTRLTVT.

The chain couples TRBV5-1 to TRBJ2-7; tentative D call: TRBD2 (6 bases). V was cut by 4 bases and J by 2 bases, with 13 bases left in between. Germline V gene lookup returns CDR1 SGHRS and CDR2 YFSETQ. There are 14 residues in the CDR3. The CDR3: CASSRSRETYEQYF. CDR3 sequence (DNA): TGCGCCAGCAGCAGGAGCCGGGAGACCTACGAGCAGTACTTC.

This clonotype appeared a few times. V is TRBV10-3 and J is TRBJ1-1; D unresolved. Trimming stripped 7 bases from V and 1 base from J, with 7 bases between. The germline V gene has CDR1 ENHRY and CDR2 SYGVKD. CDR3 length: 12 residues. The CDR3 DNA sequence: TGTGCCATCAACCGGAGGAACACTGAAGCTTTCTTT. It specifies CAINRRNTEAFF.

The chain uses TRBV30 and TRBJ1-4, with a weak D call TRBD1 (5 bases). Trimming shortened V by 0 bases and J by 2 bases, and 13 bases separated the two germline ends. The germline CDR1 and CDR2 sequences are GTSNPN and SVGIG (reference sequence). The CDR3 has 16 residues. This CDR3 is CAWSVHGGSTNEKLFF. DNA for the CDR3: TGTGCCTGGAGTGTACACGGGGGTTCGACTAATGAAAAACTGTTTTTT.

This clonotype was counted many times. This sequence joins TRBV29-1 and TRBJ1-1; D is uncertain. This CDR3 has 12 residues. V was cut by 4 bases and J by 1 base, with 7 bases left in between. Germline CDR1 and CDR2: SQVTM and ANQGSEA. CDR3 sequence (DNA): TGCAGCGTTGGGGAGGGGAACACTGAAGCTTTCTTT. The encoded protein is CSVGEGNTEAFF.

This clonotype was seen at least ten times. The chain's CDR3 is CASSLAGGRADTQYF. DNA for the CDR3: TGCGCCAGCAGCTTGGCGGGAGGTAGGGCAGATACGCAGTATTTT. The chain has TRBV5-1 and TRBJ2-3; the match to TRBD2 covers 7 bases. There are 15 residues in the CDR3. With V trimmed by 0 bases and J by 4 bases, 5 bases remained unmatched. Germline lookup yields CDR1 SGHRS and CDR2 YFSETQ.

Ten or more counts support this clonotype. The chain uses TRBV2 and TRBJ2-4; possible D gene TRBD2, 6 bases. The CDR3 sequence is 16 residues long. The ends were cut back, 1 base at V and 3 bases at J, with 13 bases in the middle. The V gene's germline CDR1 is SNHLY and CDR2 FYNNEI. CDR3 residues: CASSEDEGRIKNIQYF. In DNA, the CDR3 is TGTGCCAGCAGTGAAGATGAGGGGAGGATCAAAAACATTCAGTACTTC.

The chain recombines TRBV14 with TRBJ1-1, with D perhaps matching TRBD1 (5 bases). Germline-derived CDR1 and CDR2 are SGHDN and FVKESK. This CDR3 comprises 16 residues. V shed 1 base and J shed 1 base, with 13 bases lying between them. CDR3 in amino acids: CASSQVGYRKNTEAFF. The CDR3 coding sequence is TGTGCCAGCAGCCAAGTTGGATACAGGAAGAACACTGAAGCTTTCTTT.

This clonotype has a handful of counts. This sequence joins TRBV12-5 and TRBJ1-1; TRBD1 aligns across 7 bases. This CDR3 comprises 13 residues. Germline CDR1 LGHNT, CDR2 FRNRAP. J gave up 7 bases and V 1 base, and 3 bases lay outside the gene matches. The CDR3 sequence is CASGLEGAVEAFF. For the CDR3, the DNA is TGTGCTAGTGGTTTGGAGGGGGCTGTTGAAGCTTTCTTT.

The genes are TRBV28 and TRBJ1-3, with 8 nucleotides matching TRBD1. Germline trimming cut 5 bases from V and 3 bases from J; bases unmatched to any gene: 6. The CDR3 length is 15 residues. CDR1 and CDR2 from the germline V gene are MDHEN and SYDVKM. CDR3 loop: CASSTQGAGGNTIYF. DNA for the CDR3: TGTGCCAGCAGTACGCAGGGGGCGGGTGGAAACACCATATATTTT.

The V and J genes are TRBV24-1 and TRBJ2-5; TRBD1 agrees at 9 bases. With V trimmed by 5 bases and J by 9 bases, 12 bases remained unmatched. This CDR3 spans 15 amino acids. Germline CDR1 and CDR2: KGHDR and SFDVKD. The CDR3 sequence: CATSAPGQGMEAQYF. In DNA form, the CDR3 reads TGTGCCACCAGTGCCCCGGGACAGGGAATGGAGGCCCAGTACTTC.